Described below is a single TCR beta chain sequence and its context. The antigen is not known. Unstimulated regulatory T cells (CD4+CD25+CD127-), CD4+CD25- non-regulatory cells, CD4 and CD8 cells were FACS-sorted from thawed PBMCs. The sample is drawn from a study of Tregs in tolerant kidney transplant recipients. Overall study results and limits: Activated donor B cell expansion appeared to reveal the most relevant donor-specific TCRbeta repertoire.

Germline assignment: CDR1 SGHTA and CDR2 FQGNSA. The V end lost 3 bases, the J end lost 2 bases, and 11 bases lay between the germline ends. The CDR3 is 14 residues long. TCRdb's table, derived via immunoSEQ multiplex PCR, lists solely in-frame clones and lacks some. This sample has tens of thousands of clones, with about four fifths found just once. This sequence originates from a human donor in good health. Sequencing was carried out using CD4+ T cells from blood. V usage is TRBV7-2 and J usage is TRBJ2-7, with D possibly TRBD1 on 6 matching bases. The CDR3: CASSLAQGPYEQYF. CDR3 sequence (DNA): TGTGCCAGCAGCTTGGCACAGGGCCCCTACGAGCAGTACTTC.